A single sample gave rise to the 25 T cell receptor beta chains below, sequenced in a study of vaccination and CD4 T cells after COVID-19. The Oncomine TCR Beta short-read assay was applied to DNA of cultured CD4+ T cells. A single record per CDR3 protein comes from TCRdb applying MiXCR to the PCR reads. This sample carries under 25,000 distinct CDR3 sequences, 50% to 60% of them seen once, and the ten largest clones take approximately 7.5%. Treatment meaning: roughly 10-day PBMC culture with coronavirus spike peptide pools or control peptides (ViraFEST assay). No antigen has been assigned to these receptors. Sequenced: CD4+ T cells from blood, cultured in vitro. The receptors were gathered from a human donor who had recovered from COVID-19.

The chain employs TRBV18 and TRBJ2-7; D gene uncertain. Trimming left V 2 bases short and J 0 bases short, with 8 bases between. Germline V lookup: CDR1 KGHSH, CDR2 LQKENI. This CDR3 comprises 14 residues. The chain's CDR3 is CASSPGLLSYEQYF. In DNA form, the CDR3 reads TGTGCCAGCTCACCAGGCCTTCTCTCCTACGAGCAGTACTTC.

This sequence joins TRBV20-1 and TRBJ1-1; D ambiguous. The CDR3 length is 10 residues. The V gene's germline CDR1 is DFQATT and CDR2 SNEGSKA (reference sequence). V gave up 6 bases and J gave up 1 base, with 3 bases separating them. In DNA, the CDR3 is TGCAGTGCAGCGAACACTGAAGCTTTCTTT. Translated, it gives CSAANTEAFF.

The V call is TRBV20-1, the J call TRBJ2-3; 7 positions match TRBD1. V dropped 3 bases and J dropped 2; count of bases not matched to a gene: 8. The CDR3 is 15 amino acids. Germline CDR1 reads DFQATT; CDR2 reads SNEGSKA (reference sequence). CDR3 coding DNA: TGCAGTGCTAGCGCCCCGACAGGGCCCACAGATACGCAGTATTTT. Amino acids: CSASAPTGPTDTQYF.

The chain carries TRBV24-1 and TRBJ2-1; D unresolved. This CDR3 is 17 amino acids long. V shed 2 bases and J shed 2 bases, with 15 bases lying between them. Germline V gene lookup returns CDR1 KGHDR and CDR2 SFDVKD. CDR3 loop: CATSDSAISITYNEQFF. The CDR3 region has the DNA TGTGCCACCAGTGATTCGGCCATAAGTATAACCTACAATGAGCAGTTCTTC.

This clonotype turned up a few times. The V gene is TRBV7-8, the J gene TRBJ1-6; 8 bases align to TRBD1. CDR1 and CDR2 from the germline V gene are SGHVS and FQNEAQ. The CDR3 has 17 amino acids. V shed 3 bases and J 10 bases; nucleotides not matched to a gene: 14. The CDR3, as DNA: TGTGCCAGCAGCTTTTTGGTTCAGGGGGCGCGAGGCTCACCCCTCCACTTT. Its translation: CASSFLVQGARGSPLHF. Filled out from reference TRBV7-8 and TRBJ1-6, the complete variable domain reads GAGVSQSPRYKVAKRGQDVALRCDPISGHVSLFWYQQALGQGPEFLTYFQNEAQLDKSGLPSDRFFAERPEGSVSTLKIQRTQQEDSAVYLCASSFLVQGARGSPLHFGNGTRLTVT.

DNA for the CDR3: TGTGCCAGCAGTGCCGGGCAGGACGGCAAAGCTTTCTTT. Protein sequence: CASSAGQDGKAFF. The rearrangement joins TRBV2 to TRBJ1-1; the D is unclear. The V end lost 4 bases, the J end lost 9 bases, and 15 bases lay between the germline ends. CDR1 and CDR2 (germline): SNHLY, FYNNEI. The CDR3 loop spans 13 amino acids.

The chain combines TRBV20-1 with TRBJ2-5; TRBD2 might be the D (5 bases). CDR1 is DFQATT and CDR2 is SNEGSKA in the germline V gene (reference sequence). V gave up 6 bases and J gave up 4 bases, with 24 bases separating them. The CDR3 totals 16 residues. The CDR3 DNA follows: TGCAGTGCATCAAGGCGGCGGGTCCGGGCCAGAGAGACCCAGTACTTC. It encodes CSASRRRVRARETQYF.

The chain joins TRBV7-9 to TRBJ1-6; no firm D call. Looked up from germline, CDR1 is SEHNR and CDR2 is FQNEAQ (reference sequence). The ends were cut back, 1 base at V and 0 bases at J, with 4 bases in the middle. The CDR3 runs to 15 residues. The CDR3: CASSLGGSYNSPLHF. DNA for the CDR3: TGTGCCAGCAGCTTAGGAGGCTCCTATAATTCACCCCTCCACTTT.

The V and J genes are TRBV11-2 and TRBJ1-3; D unclear. The CDR3 spans 11 residues. Trimming removed 6 bases from V and 6 bases from J, with 6 bases in between. Germline loops: CDR1 SGHAT, CDR2 FQNNGV. The CDR3 is CASSSQNTIYF. Written as DNA, the CDR3 is TGTGCCAGCAGTTCTCAAAACACCATATATTTT.

The V and J genes are TRBV6-1 and TRBJ1-2; 8 bases align to TRBD1. This CDR3 is built from 15 residues. From germline, CDR1 is MNHNS and CDR2 SASEGT. V gave up 4 bases and J gave up 4 bases; unmatched junction bases: 8. CDR3 sequence: CASSVQGALSYGYTF. In nucleotides, the CDR3 is TGTGCCAGCAGTGTCCAGGGGGCTCTCTCCTATGGCTACACCTTC.

V is TRBV6-1 and J is TRBJ1-5, with a weak D call TRBD1 (5 bases). CDR1 and CDR2 (germline): MNHNS, SASEGT. The CDR3 runs to 15 residues. The V and J ends lost 4 bases and 7 bases respectively, with 17 bases between them. The CDR3 DNA sequence: TGTGCCAGCAGTGGCGGAGGGACCGCAAGACAGCCCCAGCATTTT. Its translation is CASSGGGTARQPQHF.

This chain connects TRBV18 to TRBJ2-7; 9 nucleotides align to TRBD1. V gave up 3 bases and J gave up 6 bases; unmatched junction bases: 3. The V gene's germline CDR1 is KGHSH and CDR2 LQKENI. This CDR3 contains 13 residues. The CDR3 loop reads CASSPGTGPEQYF. CDR3 nucleotide sequence: TGTGCCAGCTCACCGGGGACAGGGCCCGAGCAGTACTTC. Complete variable domain (other parts from reference TRBV18 and TRBJ2-7): NAGVMQNPRHLVRRRGQEARLRCSPMKGHSHVYWYRQLPEEGLKFMVYLQKENIIDESGMPKERFSAEFPKEGPSILRIQQVVRGDSAAYFCASSPGTGPEQYFGPGTRLTVT.

CDR3 loop: CASGWVAGGGETQYF. The CDR3 DNA sequence: TGTGCCAGCGGCTGGGTAGCGGGAGGAGGAGAGACCCAGTACTTC. The V gene is TRBV7-9, the J gene TRBJ2-5, with 10 bases lining up with TRBD2. There are 15 residues in the CDR3. Germline values: CDR1 SEHNR, CDR2 FQNEAQ (reference sequence). The J segment lost 4 bases and the V segment lost 8 bases, leaving 10 bases of the junction unmatched.

This clonotype was counted between two and nine times. The chain recombines TRBV2 with TRBJ1-2, with 8 bases aligning to TRBD1. This CDR3 contains 14 residues. Losses at the gene ends were 6 bases for V and 7 bases for J; bases not matched to a gene: 10. Germline CDR1 reads SNHLY; CDR2 reads FYNNEI. The CDR3 nucleotides are TGTGCCAGCAGGGAGACAGGGGTAAAAGCTGGCTACACCTTC. Protein product: CASRETGVKAGYTF. The complete variable domain, with remaining parts taken from reference TRBV2 and TRBJ1-2, reads EPEVTQTPSHQVTQMGQEVILRCVPISNHLYFYWYRQILGQKVEFLVSFYNNEISEKSEIFDDQFSVERPDGSNFTLKIRSTKLEDSAMYFCASRETGVKAGYTFGSGTRLTVV.

J is TRBJ2-1 and V is TRBV7-9, with D possibly matching TRBD2 (5 bases). Between the trimmed V and J ends, which lost 1 base and 10 bases, there was a span of 11 bases. CDR1 and CDR2 from the germline V gene are SEHNR and FQNEAQ (reference sequence). CDR3 length: 13 residues. This chain's CDR3 is CASSLGETAEQFF. In DNA, the CDR3 is TGTGCCAGCAGCTTAGGGGAGACGGCAGAGCAGTTCTTC.

This clonotype came up a few times. The V call is TRBV20-1, the J call TRBJ1-2; unclear D gene. CDR3 length equals 14 residues. Germline values: CDR1 DFQATT, CDR2 SNEGSKA (reference sequence). Deletions cut 4 bases from V and 1 base from J, with 13 bases between. This chain's CDR3 is CSANTGLHNYGYTF. CDR3 nucleotides: TGCAGTGCTAACACCGGGCTTCATAACTATGGCTACACCTTC.

V is TRBV20-1 and J is TRBJ2-2, with D tentatively TRBD1 (5 bases). There are 14 residues in the CDR3. The V end lost 7 bases, the J end lost 4 bases, and 16 bases lay between the germline ends. CDR1 is DFQATT and CDR2 is SNEGSKA in the germline V gene (reference sequence). The DNA of the CDR3 is TGCAGTGTCGAGTCCTGGACAAGCACCGGGGAGCTGTTTTTT. Residues: CSVESWTSTGELFF.

This chain links TRBV19 with TRBJ2-2; 7 bases match TRBD1. CDR3 length equals 14 residues. The germline gives CDR1 LNHDA, CDR2 SQIVND (reference sequence). Trimming removed 3 bases from V and 3 bases from J; junction bases left unmatched: 1. The CDR3 protein is CASSMGQHTGELFF. The CDR3 bases are TGTGCCAGTAGTATGGGACAGCACACCGGGGAGCTGTTTTTT.

This clonotype occurred a few times. The genes are TRBV20-1 and TRBJ1-5; tentative D call: TRBD1 (5 bases). Between the trimmed V and J ends, which lost 2 bases and 0 bases, there was a span of 14 bases. The CDR3 loop spans 16 amino acids. Looked up from germline, CDR1 is DFQATT and CDR2 is SNEGSKA (reference sequence). CDR3 amino acids: CSARHGGSSSNQPQHF. In DNA form, the CDR3 reads TGCAGTGCTAGACACGGGGGATCGAGTAGCAATCAGCCCCAGCATTTT.

This rearrangement joins TRBV5-1 to TRBJ1-1; D is unresolved. Germline lookup yields CDR1 SGHRS and CDR2 YFSETQ. The CDR3 has 15 amino acids. V lost 0 bases and J 3 bases, leaving 12 bases between the germline ends. As DNA, the CDR3 is TGCGCCAGCAGCTTGGTATCGGGTGGGTACACTGAAGCTTTCTTT. It specifies CASSLVSGGYTEAFF. Supplemented by reference TRBV5-1 and TRBJ1-1, the full variable domain reads KAGVTQTPRYLIKTRGQQVTLSCSPISGHRSVSWYQQTPGQGLQFLFEYFSETQRNKGNFPGRFSGRQFSNSRSEMNVSTLELGDSALYLCASSLVSGGYTEAFFGQGTRLTVV.

This clonotype was observed a few times. V gene TRBV20-1 combines with J gene TRBJ2-2; D is uncertain. Trimming took off 2 bases at V and 5 bases at J, with 12 bases between the two ends. The CDR3 covers 14 residues. Germline CDR1 and CDR2: DFQATT and SNEGSKA (reference sequence). The CDR3 spells CSARKGLGTGELFF. DNA of the CDR3: TGCAGTGCTAGAAAAGGCCTAGGGACCGGGGAGCTGTTTTTT.

This clonotype appeared a few times. The chain employs TRBV5-1 and TRBJ1-5; the D gene is possibly TRBD1 (5 bases). Germline V gene data show CDR1 as SGHRS and CDR2 as YFSETQ. The V end lost 4 bases, the J end lost 4 bases, and 15 bases lay between the germline ends. The CDR3 extends over 15 amino acids. Written as DNA, the CDR3 is TGCGCCAGCAGCCCGGACGGGGCAGATAATCAGCCCCAGCATTTT. Translation gives CASSPDGADNQPQHF. Based on the CDR3 plus reference TRBV5-1 and TRBJ1-5, the full variable domain is KAGVTQTPRYLIKTRGQQVTLSCSPISGHRSVSWYQQTPGQGLQFLFEYFSETQRNKGNFPGRFSGRQFSNSRSEMNVSTLELGDSALYLCASSPDGADNQPQHFGDGTRLSIL.

V and J are TRBV10-1 and TRBJ2-1, with D tentatively TRBD2 (5 bases). In germline, CDR1 is WNHNN, CDR2 SYGVQD (reference sequence). The CDR3 is made up of 12 amino acids. Trimming stripped 1 base from V and 9 bases from J, with 7 bases between. CDR3 protein: CASSELGGEQFF. CDR3 bases: TGCGCCAGCAGTGAGTTAGGAGGTGAGCAGTTCTTC.

The CDR3 nucleotides read TGTGCCAGCACGGCGGAAACTGAAGCTTTCTTT. Protein product: CASTAETEAFF. The rearrangement links TRBV6-1 to TRBJ1-1; no reliable D call. This CDR3 comprises 11 residues. The germline V and J ends were trimmed by 7 bases and 5 bases, with 8 bases remaining between them. Germline V lookup: CDR1 MNHNS, CDR2 SASEGT.

The CDR3 nucleotides are TGTGCCAGTAGTATCCCCGTACTAGCGGGGATTAATGAGCAGTTCTTC. Translated: CASSIPVLAGINEQFF. The chain recombines TRBV19 with TRBJ2-1; 10 bases fit TRBD2. Trimming removed 3 bases from V and 7 bases from J; junction bases left unmatched: 9. Per the germline V gene, CDR1 is LNHDA and CDR2 is SQIVND (reference sequence). This CDR3 is built from 16 residues.